A single sample gave rise to the 29 T cell receptor beta chains below, sequenced in a study of tumor-infiltrating lymphocytes in primary liver carcinoma. Co-extraction of RNA and DNA was performed on roughly 20-33 mg of unsorted bulk tissue. From approximately 0.5 ug of total RNA, TCR beta-specific cDNA was reverse-transcribed using a constant-region primer. The TCR beta library was amplified through three nested multiplex PCR rounds in a modified ARM-PCR procedure. Both of the initial two PCR rounds ran for about 11 cycles and employed TRBV1-TRBV30 forward primers alongside a C-beta reverse primer. TCRdb fed the multiplex PCR reads into MiXCR, producing one record per CDR3 protein. The table lists 85,000 to 100,000 distinct CDR3 sequences, about 70% of them singletons. The sample taken for sequencing was tumor-adjacent normal liver tissue. These receptors all come from a man aged 35 to 55 with primary liver carcinoma and hepatitis B virus infection.

The genes are TRBV11-2 and TRBJ2-2; 9 bases map to TRBD2. This CDR3 has 15 amino acids. Germline CDR1 and CDR2: SGHAT and FQNNGV. Unmatched junction bases numbered 8, after V lost 8 bases and J lost 4 bases. The CDR3 loop reads CASGLVLAGTGELFF. The CDR3 coding sequence is TGTGCCAGCGGCCTTGTACTAGCGGGCACCGGGGAGCTGTTTTTT.

The chain carries TRBV5-1 and TRBJ2-3; 8 bases map to TRBD1. V shed 0 bases and J 3 bases; nucleotides not matched to a gene: 3. CDR1 SGHRS and CDR2 YFSETQ come from the germline V gene. This CDR3 region has 15 residues. The CDR3 region is CASSLATGETDTQYF. The CDR3 nucleotides are TGCGCCAGCAGCTTGGCGACAGGGGAAACAGATACGCAGTATTTT.

This clonotype was observed at least ten times. This sequence joins TRBV10-2 and TRBJ1-2; TRBD1 is a possible D gene (5 bases). Germline CDR1 WSHSY, CDR2 SAAADI. V was clipped by 4 bases and J by 9 bases, with 12 bases between them. The CDR3 has 12 amino acids. CDR3 in DNA: TGCGCCAGCAGTGCGGACAACCTCAGCTACACCTTC. Protein product: CASSADNLSYTF.

This clonotype was picked up many times. This chain links TRBV6-6 with TRBJ2-7, with 8 bases matching TRBD2. The germline gives CDR1 MNHNY, CDR2 SVGAGI (reference sequence). The V gene end was trimmed by 2 bases and the J gene end by 1 base; junction bases not matched to a gene: 7. The CDR3 has 16 amino acids. DNA of the CDR3: TGTGCCAGCAGTTACAGGCGGGGGGACGAGTCCTACGAGCAGTACTTC. It codes for CASSYRRGDESYEQYF.

To note about this clonotype: The junction shows a germline mismatch at one end, possibly a read error. The gene calls are TRBV11-2 and TRBJ2-7; D ambiguous. Per germline, CDR1 SGHAT and CDR2 FQNNGV. The CDR3 extends over 13 amino acids. For the CDR3, the DNA is TGTGCCAGCAGCCTTCGGCTAGTCGAGGAGCAGTATTTC. Protein product: CASSLRLVEEQYF.

This clonotype was counted at least ten times. The junction and the germline gene differ at one end; a read error may be behind it. The chain couples TRBV6-1 to TRBJ1-5; a weak D match, TRBD1 (6 bases). The CDR3 has 14 residues. Germline CDR1 reads MNHNS; CDR2 reads SASEGT. CDR3 sequence reads: CASREGWGPEPQHF. In DNA, the CDR3 is TGTGCCAGCAGAGAAGGTTGGGGGCCAGAGCCCCAGCATTTT.

There are a few counts of this clonotype. This may arise from a read error, as a much more abundant clone is one base away. The chain uses TRBV12-3 or TRBV12-4 and TRBJ2-3; D possibly uses TRBD1 or TRBD2 (6 bases each). This CDR3 is 16 amino acids long. The ends were cut back, 2 bases at V and 1 base at J, with 13 bases in the middle. As DNA, the CDR3 is TGTGCCAGCAGTTTATGGGGGCAGCGGGGCACAGATACGCAGTATTTT. Translated, it gives CASSLWGQRGTDTQYF.

This clonotype was detected many times. The chain uses TRBV29-1 and TRBJ2-2; no clear D. V was pared by 0 bases and J by 0 bases, with 11 bases between. CDR3 length: 16 amino acids. The germline CDR1 and CDR2 sequences are SQVTM and ANQGSEA. CDR3 nucleotide sequence: TGCAGCGTTGAAGATCGCGCGGAATCGAACACCGGGGAGCTGTTTTTT. It yields the protein CSVEDRAESNTGELFF.

This clonotype has at least ten counts. The V and J genes are TRBV11-2 and TRBJ2-3; a possible D gene is TRBD2 (5 bases). The CDR3 is 16 amino acids. Deletions cut 2 bases from V and 0 bases from J, with 12 bases between. Germline lookup yields CDR1 SGHAT and CDR2 FQNNGV. The CDR3 region is CASSLQLVLSTDTQYF. Here the CDR3 DNA reads TGTGCCAGCAGCTTACAACTAGTCCTTAGCACAGATACGCAGTATTTT.

This clonotype was detected only once. At one of its ends the junction is not consistent with the germline gene, which may arise from a read error. The chain has TRBV11-2 and TRBJ1-1, with D uncertain. Per the germline V gene, CDR1 is SGHAT and CDR2 is FQNNGV. This CDR3 spans 14 amino acids. The DNA for the CDR3 is TGTGCCAGCAGCCCCGCCCAGGAGGCTGGGGAAGCTCTCTTT. Translated, it gives CASSPAQEAGEALF.

This clonotype appeared once. A clone one base away is much larger, so this may be a read error. The chain employs TRBV10-3 and TRBJ2-3; maybe TRBD2 (5 bases). Trimming shortened V by 0 bases and J by 8 bases, and 12 bases separated the two germline ends. The germline V gene encodes CDR1 ENHRY and CDR2 SYGVKD. The CDR3 runs 14 residues. The CDR3 is CAISESSGSVTQYF. The CDR3 region has the DNA TGTGCCATCAGTGAGTCCAGCGGTTCAGTTACGCAGTATTTT.

This clonotype was seen once. The conserved phenylalanine or tryptophan is not found at the CDR3 terminus, so this likely reflects a read error. The rearrangement uses TRBV7-9 and TRBJ2-6; D might be TRBD1 or TRBD2, each matching 5 bases. The CDR3 sequence is 15 residues long. CDR1 and CDR2 (germline): SEHNR, FQNEAQ (reference sequence). The CDR3 sequence is CASTGEDSGANVLTL. CDR3 DNA sequence: TGTGCCAGCACCGGGGAAGACTCTGGGGCCAATGTCCTGACTCTC.

Notes on this clonotype: An end of the junction differs from the germline gene, which may be a read error. CDR3 loop: CASSSRGNTNEQFF. The CDR3 nucleotides are TGTGCCAGCAGCTCCCGGGGTAACACCAATGAACAGTTCTTC. The chain uses TRBV11-3 and TRBJ2-1; tentative D call: TRBD2 (5 bases). The CDR3 is made up of 14 amino acids. Germline CDR1 SGHNT, CDR2 YENEEA.

On this clonotype: A read error may explain this, as a much larger clone is one base away. This chain uses TRBV4-2 with TRBJ1-2, with D hard to call. The CDR3 contains 13 residues. Germline V CDR1 and CDR2: LGHNA, YNFKEQ. DNA of the CDR3: TGTGTCAGCAGCCAAGATGGGCTCTATGGCTACACCTTC. This gives the protein CVSSQDGLYGYTF.

With regard to this clonotype: A read error is possible here, since a much larger clone lies one base away. The J gene is TRBJ1-6, the V gene TRBV28; TRBD1 agrees at 7 bases. This CDR3 has 16 residues. Germline lookup yields CDR1 MDHEN and CDR2 SYDVKM. The CDR3 loop is CASSYRAGGYNSLLHF. CDR3 in DNA: TGTGCCAGCAGTTACCGGGCAGGGGGATATAATTCACTCCTCCACTTT.

Concerning this clonotype: The junction and the germline gene differ at one end; a read error may be behind it. V usage is TRBV4-1 and J usage is TRBJ1-2; perhaps TRBD1 as D (5 bases). Germline CDR1 and CDR2: MGHRA and YSYEKL. This CDR3 has 12 residues. CDR3 sequence reads: CASSQGLEGYTF. The CDR3, as DNA: TGCGCCAGTAGCCAGGGTCTCGAGGGCTACACCTTC.

This clonotype was detected ten times or more. The V gene is TRBV29-1, the J gene TRBJ2-2, with 7 nucleotides matching TRBD1. Germline V CDR1 and CDR2: SQVTM, ANQGSEA. The V segment lost 7 bases and the J segment 0 bases; nucleotides outside the gene matches: 5. The CDR3 sequence is 14 residues long. CDR3 sequence: CSAGTDSNTGELFF. The DNA of the CDR3 is TGCAGCGCTGGGACAGACTCGAACACCGGGGAGCTGTTTTTT.

With respect to this clonotype: One end of the junction does not line up with germline, which may come from a read error. The V and J genes are TRBV28 and TRBJ2-7; the D gene is possibly TRBD1 (6 bases). Germline CDR1 is MDHEN and CDR2 is SYDVKM. The CDR3 is made up of 13 amino acids. CDR3 in DNA: TGTGCCACCGATGACAGGAGTCCCTACGAGAAGTACTTC. It translates to CATDDRSPYEKYF.

This clonotype was observed a few times. J is TRBJ2-7 and V is TRBV7-9, with TRBD1 matching 9 bases. The germline V gene encodes CDR1 SEHNR and CDR2 FQNEAQ (reference sequence). Unmatched junction bases numbered 8, after V lost 5 bases and J lost 6 bases. This CDR3 region has 14 residues. The DNA for the CDR3 is TGTGCCAGCAGCAAATCCGGGACAGGGAGCGAGCAGTACTTC. Residues: CASSKSGTGSEQYF.

With respect to this clonotype: This clone may be a read error of a much larger clone one base away. The chain has TRBV29-1 and TRBJ2-2; 10 bases are a match to TRBD1. The CDR3 has 14 residues. Germline values: CDR1 SQVTM, CDR2 ANQGSEA. With V trimmed by 7 bases and J by 5 bases, 7 bases remained unmatched. DNA for the CDR3: TGCAGCGCGTCGGACAGGGGGGGAACCGGGGAGCTGTTTTTT. Its translation is CSASDRGGTGELFF.

To note about this clonotype: The junction differs from germline at one of its ends, possibly a read error. V and J are TRBV29-1 and TRBJ1-2, with D possibly being TRBD1 (5 bases). The CDR3 consists of 11 residues. Germline V gene lookup returns CDR1 SQVTM and CDR2 ANQGSEA. The CDR3 sequence: CNGHVGYDYTF. For the CDR3, the DNA is TGCAACGGACATGTGGGCTATGACTACACCTTC.

This clonotype was detected ten times or more. This chain connects TRBV6-1 to TRBJ1-5; TRBD1 matches 7 bases. CDR3 length: 15 amino acids. Trimming at V came to 6 bases and at J to 5 bases, leaving 10 bases not matched to a gene. Germline CDR1 MNHNS, CDR2 SASEGT. Written as DNA, the CDR3 is TGTGCCAGCAGCCTGACAGGGACGGCAGATCAGCCCCAGCATTTT. This codes for CASSLTGTADQPQHF.

In this sample, this clonotype turned up once. One end of the junction is discordant with germline, which a read error may explain. The chain links TRBV5-5 to TRBJ2-7; 10 positions match TRBD1. In germline, CDR1 is SGHKS, CDR2 YYEKEE (reference sequence). CDR3 length: 17 residues. The CDR3 bases are TGTGCCAGTAGCTTGACGGCGAGGACAGGGGGAATCTACGAGCAGTGCTTC. It translates to CASSLTARTGGIYEQCF. The full variable domain, in which reference TRBV5-5 and TRBJ2-7 provide the parts outside the CDR3, is DAGVTQSPTHLIKTRGQQVTLRCSPISGHKSVSWYQQVLGQGPQFIFQYYEKEERGRGNFPDRFSARQFPNYSSELNVNALLLGDSALYLCASSLTARTGGIYEQCFGPGTRLTVT.

The genes are TRBV11-1 and TRBJ2-5; D is uncertain. Germline loops: CDR1 SGHAT, CDR2 FQDESV (reference sequence). The CDR3 contains 19 residues. V was clipped by 9 bases and J by 1 base, with 30 bases between them. CDR3 region: CARSPPPEVRKGFQETQYF. CDR3 bases: TGTGCCAGGAGCCCGCCCCCGGAAGTCAGGAAGGGCTTCCAAGAGACCCAGTACTTC. Looking up the rest from reference TRBV11-1 and TRBJ2-5 gives the full variable domain: EAEVAQSPRYKITEKSQAVAFWCDPISGHATLYWYRQILGQGPELLVQFQDESVVDDSQLPKDRFSAERLKGVDSTLKIQPAELGDSAMYLCARSPPPEVRKGFQETQYFGPGTRLLVL.

This clonotype was counted between two and nine times. A much larger clone lies a single base off, so this may be a read error. V usage is TRBV10-3 and J usage is TRBJ1-1, with D unresolved. CDR3 length: 12 amino acids. Deletions cut 2 bases from V and 7 bases from J, with 8 bases between. Germline V CDR1 and CDR2: ENHRY, SYGVKD. CDR3 sequence (DNA): TGTGCCATCAGTGAGGGTCAGTATGAAGCTTTCTTT. Amino acids: CAISEGQYEAFF.

In this sample, this clonotype turned up a few times. The chain carries TRBV24-1 and TRBJ1-5; no clear D. CDR1 is KGHDR and CDR2 is SFDVKD in the germline V gene. The V end lost 7 bases, the J end lost 4 bases, and 7 bases lay between the germline ends. The CDR3 consists of 12 residues. The CDR3 coding sequence is TGTGCCACCAGCCGGGAAAATCAGCCCCAGCATTTT. As protein: CATSRENQPQHF.

As regards this clonotype: The junction departs from the called germline gene at one end, perhaps through a read error. The V gene is TRBV5-4, the J gene TRBJ2-3; 9 nucleotides match TRBD2. CDR3 length equals 15 residues. From germline, CDR1 is SGHNT and CDR2 YYREEE (reference sequence). CDR3 amino acids: CVSSLGSGSLDTQYF. The CDR3 DNA is TGTGTCAGCAGTTTGGGTAGCGGGAGTTTAGATACGCAGTATTTT.

The gene calls are TRBV2 and TRBJ2-7; tentative D call: TRBD1 (5 bases). The ends were cut back, 6 bases at V and 3 bases at J, with 9 bases in the middle. This CDR3 contains 12 residues. Germline loops: CDR1 SNHLY, CDR2 FYNNEI. CDR3 sequence (DNA): TGTGCCAGCAGGCCAGGGTTCTACGAGCAGTACTTC. Translation: CASRPGFYEQYF. Complete variable domain (other parts from reference TRBV2 and TRBJ2-7): EPEVTQTPSHQVTQMGQEVILRCVPISNHLYFYWYRQILGQKVEFLVSFYNNEISEKSEIFDDQFSVERPDGSNFTLKIRSTKLEDSAMYFCASRPGFYEQYFGPGTRLTVT.

The chain recombines TRBV4-2 with TRBJ1-5; D unclear. Germline CDR1 is LGHNA and CDR2 is YNFKEQ. There are 14 residues in the CDR3. Trimming stripped 3 bases from V and 1 base from J, with 7 bases between. The CDR3 coding sequence is TGTGCCAGCAGCCACTTCGCAAGCAATCAGCCCCAGCATTTT. It specifies CASSHFASNQPQHF.